This TCR beta chain stems from a study of blood T cells in healthy people across ages. The study's findings and limits: The unknown donor CMV status may have confounded expanded clonotype changes. Estimated diversity that came from one million T cells was considered an underestimate.

In germline, CDR1 is LGHNA, CDR2 YNFKEQ. V dropped 0 bases and J dropped 4 bases, with 1 base sitting between them. The CDR3 totals 12 residues. A second PCR, run for roughly 7 to 11 cycles, used a sample-barcoded 5' primer plus a J-beta primer mix. Each single sample gave us at least 2.5 million CDR3-containing paired-end reads. Each CDR3 protein is one row after TCRdb ran MiXCR on the 5' RACE reads. This table holds hundreds of thousands of distinct CDR3 sequences, 21% found once. The authors drew around 11 milliliters of peripheral blood from each donor. The sample holds a few counts of this clonotype. What it binds is unknown.

This chain uses TRBV4-2 with TRBJ1-5; D gene ambiguous. The sequence came from a man aged 70-80 years in good health. Sequencing was carried out using blood. CDR3: CASSQENQPQHF. CDR3 bases: TGTGCCAGCAGCCAAGAGAATCAGCCCCAGCATTTT.